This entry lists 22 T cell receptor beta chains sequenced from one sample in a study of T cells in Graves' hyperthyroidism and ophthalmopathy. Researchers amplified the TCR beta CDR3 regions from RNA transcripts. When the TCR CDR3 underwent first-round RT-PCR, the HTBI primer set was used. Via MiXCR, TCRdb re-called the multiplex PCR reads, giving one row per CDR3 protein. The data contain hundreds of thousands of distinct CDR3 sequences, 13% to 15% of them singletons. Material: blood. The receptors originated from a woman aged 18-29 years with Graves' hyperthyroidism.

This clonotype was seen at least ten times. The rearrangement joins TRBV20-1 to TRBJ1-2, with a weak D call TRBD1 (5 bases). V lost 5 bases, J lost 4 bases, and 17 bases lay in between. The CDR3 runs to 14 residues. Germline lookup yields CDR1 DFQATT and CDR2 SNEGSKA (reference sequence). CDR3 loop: CSAAGTGDSYGYTF. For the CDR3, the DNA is TGCAGTGCTGCCGGTACAGGAGATTCCTATGGCTACACCTTC.

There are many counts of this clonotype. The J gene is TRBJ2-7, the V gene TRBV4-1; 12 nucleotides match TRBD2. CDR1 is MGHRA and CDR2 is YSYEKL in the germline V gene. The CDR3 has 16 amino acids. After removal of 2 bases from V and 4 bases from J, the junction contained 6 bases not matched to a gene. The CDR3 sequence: CASSQPTSGRAYEQYF. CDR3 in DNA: TGCGCCAGCAGCCAACCGACTAGCGGGAGAGCGTACGAGCAGTACTTC.

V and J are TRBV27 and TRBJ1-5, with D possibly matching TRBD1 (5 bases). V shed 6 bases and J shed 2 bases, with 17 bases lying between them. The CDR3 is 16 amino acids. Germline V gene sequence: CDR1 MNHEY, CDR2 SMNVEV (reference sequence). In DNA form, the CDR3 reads TGTGCCAGCAGCCCTCGGGGCGGGGTCGGCAATCAGCCCCAGCATTTT. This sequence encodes CASSPRGGVGNQPQHF.

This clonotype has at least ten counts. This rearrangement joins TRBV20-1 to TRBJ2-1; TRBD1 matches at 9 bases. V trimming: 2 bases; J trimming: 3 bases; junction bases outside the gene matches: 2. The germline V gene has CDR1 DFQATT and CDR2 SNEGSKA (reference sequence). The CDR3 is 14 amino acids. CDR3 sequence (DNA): TGCAGTGCTAGACTGGACAGGGGCTACAATGAGCAGTTCTTC. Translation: CSARLDRGYNEQFF.

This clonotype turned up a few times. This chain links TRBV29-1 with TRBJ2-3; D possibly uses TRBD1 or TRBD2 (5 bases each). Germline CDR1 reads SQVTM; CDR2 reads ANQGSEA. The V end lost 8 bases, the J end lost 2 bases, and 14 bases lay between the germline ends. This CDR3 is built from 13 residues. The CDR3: CSLPGTNTDTQYF. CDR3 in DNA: TGCAGCCTTCCCGGGACCAACACAGATACGCAGTATTTT.

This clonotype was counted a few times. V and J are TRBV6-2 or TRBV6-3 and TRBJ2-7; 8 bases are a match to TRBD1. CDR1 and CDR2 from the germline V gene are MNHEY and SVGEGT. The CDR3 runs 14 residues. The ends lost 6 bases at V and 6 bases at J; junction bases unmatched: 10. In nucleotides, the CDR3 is TGTGCCAGCAGCCCGACCCGGACAGGGTTCGAGCAGTACTTC. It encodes CASSPTRTGFEQYF.

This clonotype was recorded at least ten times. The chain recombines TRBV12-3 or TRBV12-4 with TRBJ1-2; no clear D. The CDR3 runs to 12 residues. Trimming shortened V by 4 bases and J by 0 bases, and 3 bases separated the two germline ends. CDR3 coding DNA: TGTGCCAGCAGTTCTTCTAACTATGGCTACACCTTC. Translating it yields CASSSSNYGYTF.

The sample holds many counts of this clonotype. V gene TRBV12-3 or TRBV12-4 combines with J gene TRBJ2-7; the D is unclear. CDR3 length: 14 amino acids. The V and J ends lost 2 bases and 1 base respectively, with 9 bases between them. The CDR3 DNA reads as TGTGCCAGCAGTTTAATAGAGAGTTCCTACGAGCAGTACTTC. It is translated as CASSLIESSYEQYF.

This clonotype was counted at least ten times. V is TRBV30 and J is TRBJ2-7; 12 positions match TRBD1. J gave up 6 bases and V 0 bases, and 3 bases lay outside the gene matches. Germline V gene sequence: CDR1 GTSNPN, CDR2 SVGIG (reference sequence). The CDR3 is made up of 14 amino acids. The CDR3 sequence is CAWSVGTGGFEQYF. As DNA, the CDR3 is TGTGCCTGGAGTGTAGGGACAGGGGGCTTCGAGCAGTACTTC.

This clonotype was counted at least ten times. CDR3 DNA: TGTGCCAGCAGCTTAGCGGGAGGGCCCTACAATGAGCAGTTCTTC. It specifies CASSLAGGPYNEQFF. The chain links TRBV3-1 to TRBJ2-1, with 11 bases matching TRBD2. There are 15 residues in the CDR3. Trimming took 5 bases from V and 2 from J; bases not matched to a gene: 2. Germline assignment: CDR1 LGHDT and CDR2 YNNKEL (reference sequence).

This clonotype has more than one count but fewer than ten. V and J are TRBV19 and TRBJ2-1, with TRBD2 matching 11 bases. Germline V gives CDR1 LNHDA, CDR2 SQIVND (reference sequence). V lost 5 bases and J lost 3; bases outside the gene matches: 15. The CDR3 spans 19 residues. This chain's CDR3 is CASSVGLTSGSSLYNEQFF. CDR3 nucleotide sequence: TGTGCCAGTAGTGTTGGGCTTACTAGCGGGAGCTCCCTCTACAATGAGCAGTTCTTC.

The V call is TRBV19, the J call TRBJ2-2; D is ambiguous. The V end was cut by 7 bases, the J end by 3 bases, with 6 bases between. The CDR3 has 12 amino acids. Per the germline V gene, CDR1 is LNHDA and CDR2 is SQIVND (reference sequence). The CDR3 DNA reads TGTGCCAGTATACGGCACACCGGGGAGCTGTTTTTT. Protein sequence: CASIRHTGELFF. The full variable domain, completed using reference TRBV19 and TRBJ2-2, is DGGITQSPKYLFRKEGQNVTLSCEQNLNHDAMYWYRQDPGQGLRLIYYSQIVNDFQKGDIAEGYSVSREKKESFPLTVTSAQKNPTAFYLCASIRHTGELFFGEGSRLTVL.

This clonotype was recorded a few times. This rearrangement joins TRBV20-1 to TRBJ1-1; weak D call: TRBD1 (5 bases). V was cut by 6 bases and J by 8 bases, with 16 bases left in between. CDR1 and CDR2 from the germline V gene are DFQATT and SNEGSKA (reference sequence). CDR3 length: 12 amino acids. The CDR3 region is CSAPKEGTEAFF. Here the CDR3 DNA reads TGCAGTGCCCCTAAAGAAGGGACGGAAGCTTTCTTT.

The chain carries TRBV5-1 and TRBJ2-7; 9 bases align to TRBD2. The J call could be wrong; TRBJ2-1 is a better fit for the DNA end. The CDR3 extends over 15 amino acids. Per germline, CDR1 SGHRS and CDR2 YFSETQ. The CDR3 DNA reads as TGCGCCAGCAGCTCCTATACTAGCGGGTCCAACGAGCAGTTCTTC. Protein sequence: CASSSYTSGSNEQFF.

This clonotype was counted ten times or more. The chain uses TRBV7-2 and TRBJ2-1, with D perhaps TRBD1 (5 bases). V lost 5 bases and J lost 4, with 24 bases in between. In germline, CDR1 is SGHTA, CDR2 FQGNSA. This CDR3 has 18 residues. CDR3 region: CASSPQAPRLTIYNEQFF. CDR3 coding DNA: TGTGCCAGCAGCCCACAGGCCCCCCGACTCACCATTTACAATGAGCAGTTCTTC.

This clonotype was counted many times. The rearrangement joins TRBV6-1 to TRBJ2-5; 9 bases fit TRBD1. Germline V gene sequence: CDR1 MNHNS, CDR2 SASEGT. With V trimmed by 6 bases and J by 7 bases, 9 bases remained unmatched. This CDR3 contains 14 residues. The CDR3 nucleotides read TGTGCCAGCAGGGGGACAGGGACCTTTGGGACCCAGTACTTC. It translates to CASRGTGTFGTQYF.

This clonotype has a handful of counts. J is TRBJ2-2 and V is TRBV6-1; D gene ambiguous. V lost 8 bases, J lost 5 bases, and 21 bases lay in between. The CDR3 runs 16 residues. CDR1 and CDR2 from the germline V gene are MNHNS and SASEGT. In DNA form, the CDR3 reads TGTGCCAGCGGCGTAACCGGGTCCTTGAGGACCGGGGAGCTGTTTTTT. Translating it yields CASGVTGSLRTGELFF.

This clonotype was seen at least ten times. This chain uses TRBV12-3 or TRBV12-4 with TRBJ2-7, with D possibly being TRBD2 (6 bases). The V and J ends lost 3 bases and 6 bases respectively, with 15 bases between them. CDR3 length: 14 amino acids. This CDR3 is CASSFTGSFVEQYF. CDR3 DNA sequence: TGTGCCAGCAGTTTCACCGGGAGCTTTGTCGAGCAGTACTTC.

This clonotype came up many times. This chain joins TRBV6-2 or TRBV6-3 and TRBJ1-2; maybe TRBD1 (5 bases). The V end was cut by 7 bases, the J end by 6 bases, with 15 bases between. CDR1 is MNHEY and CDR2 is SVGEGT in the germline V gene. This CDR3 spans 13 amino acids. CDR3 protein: CASTSGTVHGYTF. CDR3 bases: TGTGCCAGCACCTCCGGGACGGTTCATGGCTACACCTTC.

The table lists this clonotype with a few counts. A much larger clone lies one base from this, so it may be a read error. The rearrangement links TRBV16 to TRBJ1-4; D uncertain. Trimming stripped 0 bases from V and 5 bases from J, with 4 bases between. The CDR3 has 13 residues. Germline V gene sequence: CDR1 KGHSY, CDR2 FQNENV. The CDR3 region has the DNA TGTGCCAGCAGCCAATCCGCGAATGAAAAACTGTTTTTT. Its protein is CASSQSANEKLFF.

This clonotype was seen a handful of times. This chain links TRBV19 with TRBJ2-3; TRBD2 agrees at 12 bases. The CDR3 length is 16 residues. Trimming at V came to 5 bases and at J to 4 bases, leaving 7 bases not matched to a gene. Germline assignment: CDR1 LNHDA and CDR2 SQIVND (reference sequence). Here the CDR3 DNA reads TGTGCCAGTAGTGCCCGACTAGCGGGAGTGGCAGATACGCAGTATTTT. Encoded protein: CASSARLAGVADTQYF.

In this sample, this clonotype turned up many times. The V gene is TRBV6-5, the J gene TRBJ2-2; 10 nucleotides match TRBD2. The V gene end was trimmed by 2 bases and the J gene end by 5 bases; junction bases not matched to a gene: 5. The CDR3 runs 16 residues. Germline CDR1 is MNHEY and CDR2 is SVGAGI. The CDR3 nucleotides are TGTGCCAGCAGTTACGGAGCGGGAGGGCCTACCGGGGAGCTGTTTTTT. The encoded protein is CASSYGAGGPTGELFF.